Listed here are 21 T cell receptor beta chains from one sample, sequenced in a study of T-cell reconstitution after alpha-beta-depleted transplantation in children. Preparing the TCRbeta library involved the use of unique molecular identifiers. TCRdb used MiXCR to reprocess the PCR reads, holding one entry per CDR3 protein. The data hold 450,000 to 550,000 distinct CDR3 sequences, with roughly 11% observed a single time. The sample was PBMCs, mostly from graft donor cells, taken 180 days after TCRalphabeta/CD19-depleted stem cell transplant. Receptor source: a female patient aged 2 to 10 who had a stem cell transplant for aplastic anemia, so the T cells may come from the graft donor.

This chain connects TRBV5-1 to TRBJ2-1, with 12 bases matching TRBD2. The germline V gene encodes CDR1 SGHRS and CDR2 YFSETQ. The CDR3 runs to 16 residues. The ends lost 2 bases at V and 4 bases at J; junction bases unmatched: 4. The CDR3 DNA follows: TGCGCCAGCAGCTTACTAGCGGGAGGACGGTACAATGAGCAGTTCTTC. It yields the protein CASSLLAGGRYNEQFF.

In its sample, this clonotype was seen many times. V and J are TRBV28 and TRBJ2-6, with D unresolved. Trimming left V 3 bases short and J 0 bases short, with 9 bases between. CDR3 length equals 16 residues. In germline, CDR1 is MDHEN, CDR2 SYDVKM. The CDR3 nucleotides read TGTGCCAGCAGTTTCCCGACGGGCTCTGGGGCCAACGTCCTGACTTTC. Its translation: CASSFPTGSGANVLTF.

The chain employs TRBV20-1 and TRBJ2-5; D remains unclear. This CDR3 is 13 amino acids long. CDR1 is DFQATT, CDR2 SNEGSKA, per germline (reference sequence). The V gene lost 2 bases and the J gene lost 4 bases, with 11 bases spanning the gap. The CDR3 nucleotides are TGCAGTGCTAGAAGTTACGCAGGAGAGACCCAGTACTTC. Translation gives CSARSYAGETQYF.

Only a few counts were recorded for this clonotype. The V and J genes are TRBV20-1 and TRBJ2-7; a weak D match, TRBD1 (5 bases). CDR3 size: 13 residues. V was clipped by 3 bases and J by 5 bases, with 14 bases between them. The germline gives CDR1 DFQATT, CDR2 SNEGSKA (reference sequence). The CDR3, as DNA: TGCAGTGCTAGTGAGTCAAACAGGAACGAGCAGTACTTC. Its translation is CSASESNRNEQYF.

The chain recombines TRBV5-6 with TRBJ1-5; 8 nucleotides match TRBD1. The CDR3 contains 16 residues. The germline CDR1 and CDR2 sequences are SGHDT and YYEEEE. Trimming at V came to 2 bases and at J to 4 bases, leaving 8 bases not matched to a gene. This CDR3 is CASSFYMTGVNQPQHF. The CDR3 region has the DNA TGTGCCAGCAGCTTCTATATGACAGGGGTTAATCAGCCCCAGCATTTT. Supplemented by reference TRBV5-6 and TRBJ1-5, the full variable domain reads DAGVTQSPTHLIKTRGQQVTLRCSPKSGHDTVSWYQQALGQGPQFIFQYYEEEERQRGNFPDRFSGHQFPNYSSELNVNALLLGDSALYLCASSFYMTGVNQPQHFGDGTRLSIL.

This sequence joins TRBV29-1 and TRBJ1-2; D not certain. Germline V gene lookup returns CDR1 SQVTM and CDR2 ANQGSEA. Trimming took off 1 base at V and 4 bases at J, with 7 bases between the two ends. CDR3 size: 12 residues. CDR3 sequence reads: CSVEGGSYGYTF. The CDR3, as DNA: TGCAGCGTTGAAGGCGGGAGCTATGGCTACACCTTC.

This clonotype was counted a few times. The chain recombines TRBV20-1 with TRBJ2-1; perhaps TRBD2 as D (6 bases). The length of the CDR3 is 14 residues. Germline-derived CDR1 and CDR2 are DFQATT and SNEGSKA (reference sequence). Trimming shortened V by 1 base and J by 2 bases, and 9 bases separated the two germline ends. The CDR3 protein is CSARVGGPYNEQFF. Written as DNA, the CDR3 is TGCAGTGCTAGAGTGGGAGGACCCTACAATGAGCAGTTCTTC.

The genes are TRBV30 and TRBJ2-3; D unclear. V lost 0 bases, J lost 4 bases, and 11 bases lay in between. Looked up from germline, CDR1 is GTSNPN and CDR2 is SVGIG (reference sequence). The CDR3 contains 14 residues. The CDR3 coding sequence is TGTGCCTGGAGTGTATCCGGATGGTCAGATACGCAGTATTTT. It is translated as CAWSVSGWSDTQYF.

This clonotype was counted a few times. This chain joins TRBV29-1 and TRBJ2-2; 7 bases line up with TRBD1. The CDR3 loop spans 14 amino acids. CDR1 SQVTM and CDR2 ANQGSEA come from the germline V gene. J gave up 1 base and V 7 bases, and 6 bases lay outside the gene matches. CDR3 loop: CSGGGFLNTGELFF. The CDR3 region has the DNA TGCAGCGGAGGGGGCTTCCTGAACACCGGGGAGCTGTTTTTT.

The sample holds a few counts of this clonotype. This CDR3 is CASSLELLAGVGEQYF. CDR3 bases: TGTGCCAGCAGCTTAGAGTTGTTAGCGGGAGTGGGTGAGCAGTACTTC. This chain joins TRBV7-2 and TRBJ2-7; 9 bases are a match to TRBD2. Germline V CDR1 and CDR2: SGHTA, FQGNSA. The ends lost 1 base at V and 7 bases at J; junction bases unmatched: 11. CDR3 length: 16 amino acids.

This sequence joins TRBV7-9 and TRBJ2-2; D gene uncertain. In germline, CDR1 is SEHNR, CDR2 FQNEAQ (reference sequence). This CDR3 has 15 residues. V lost 5 bases, J lost 4 bases, and 14 bases lay in between. The CDR3 here is CASSPSRRGTGELFF. As DNA, the CDR3 is TGTGCCAGCAGCCCTTCGCGCCGCGGCACCGGGGAGCTGTTTTTT.

V gene TRBV6-1 combines with J gene TRBJ1-2; TRBD1 matches 7 bases. The CDR3 runs 17 residues. Trimming removed 3 bases from V and 1 base from J; junction bases left unmatched: 11. Germline CDR1 and CDR2: MNHNS and SASEGT. CDR3 sequence reads: CASSDSRGRGSNYGYTF. CDR3 nucleotide sequence: TGTGCCAGCAGTGATTCTCGGGGCAGGGGGAGTAACTATGGCTACACCTTC.

This clonotype occurred many times. V usage is TRBV28 and J usage is TRBJ2-1, with D perhaps matching TRBD2 (6 bases). Germline-derived CDR1 and CDR2 are MDHEN and SYDVKM. The CDR3 has 14 amino acids. The V end lost 6 bases, the J end lost 3 bases, and 12 bases lay between the germline ends. The CDR3 DNA sequence: TGTGCCAGCAGACCCGACGGGGGCTACAATGAGCAGTTCTTC. It is translated as CASRPDGGYNEQFF.

This chain joins TRBV7-2 and TRBJ2-5, with 10 positions matching TRBD2. There are 15 residues in the CDR3. V lost 3 bases and J lost 5; bases outside the gene matches: 6. Germline V gene lookup returns CDR1 SGHTA and CDR2 FQGNSA. The CDR3 DNA follows: TGTGCCAGCAGCTTCTCTAGCGGGAGCGGGGAGACCCAGTACTTC. Protein product: CASSFSSGSGETQYF.

The V call is TRBV21-1, the J call TRBJ2-1; TRBD2, the table's D call, was not compared with the DNA. TRBV21-1 is a known pseudogene. This CDR3 spans 14 amino acids. CDR3 in amino acids: CASLLAGSYNEQFF. CDR3 in DNA: TGTGCCAGCTTACTAGCGGGCTCCTACAATGAGCAGTTCTTC.

This clonotype was detected only once. The chain combines TRBV7-9 with TRBJ2-7; either TRBD1 or TRBD2 may fit D (5 bases each). CDR1 and CDR2 from the germline V gene are SEHNR and FQNEAQ (reference sequence). Between the trimmed V and J ends, which lost 5 bases and 6 bases, there was a span of 17 bases. The CDR3 sequence is 14 residues long. CDR3 sequence reads: CASSPQGPAAEQYF. Here the CDR3 DNA reads TGTGCCAGCAGCCCGCAGGGACCGGCAGCCGAGCAGTACTTC.

This clonotype was observed at least ten times. The V call is TRBV7-2, the J call TRBJ1-3; 10 bases fit TRBD1. V shed 7 bases and J 4 bases; nucleotides not matched to a gene: 4. The CDR3 spans 14 residues. Germline CDR1 is SGHTA and CDR2 is FQGNSA. The CDR3 DNA reads TGTGCCAGCAAAGGACAGGGGGACGGAAACACCATATATTTT. Encoded protein: CASKGQGDGNTIYF.

This rearrangement joins TRBV27 to TRBJ1-3, with 7 bases aligning to TRBD1. There are 15 residues in the CDR3. CDR1 is MNHEY and CDR2 is SMNVEV in the germline V gene (reference sequence). Trimming took 6 bases from V and 3 from J; bases not matched to a gene: 8. CDR3: CASRPAGQSGNTIYF. CDR3 bases: TGTGCCAGCAGACCAGCGGGACAGAGTGGAAACACCATATATTTT.

V gene TRBV18 combines with J gene TRBJ2-2, with no clear D. Trimming removed 3 bases from V and 1 base from J, with 9 bases in between. Germline CDR1 and CDR2: KGHSH and LQKENI. This CDR3 contains 15 residues. The CDR3 DNA sequence: TGTGCCAGCTCACCTTTGGACGGGAACACCGGGGAGCTGTTTTTT. It specifies CASSPLDGNTGELFF.

The chain combines TRBV4-2 with TRBJ2-4, with D perhaps assigned TRBD1 or TRBD2 (5 bases each). In germline, CDR1 is LGHNA, CDR2 YNFKEQ. The length of the CDR3 is 19 residues. Trimming removed 4 bases from V and 10 bases from J, with 32 bases in between. CDR3 nucleotides: TGTGCCAGCAGCCCTCACTATTTTCTCGCGGCTGGGGGAAACACTATTCAGTACTTC. It codes for CASSPHYFLAAGGNTIQYF.

This clonotype came up many times. This chain connects TRBV12-3 or TRBV12-4 to TRBJ1-1; D gene uncertain. CDR3 size: 15 residues. Trimming took off 2 bases at V and 0 bases at J, with 10 bases between the two ends. The CDR3 spells CASSLSRGMNTEAFF. CDR3 nucleotides: TGTGCCAGCAGTTTAAGTCGAGGAATGAACACTGAAGCTTTCTTT.